Listed below are T cell receptor beta chains from one sample, sequenced in a study of cytomegalovirus exposure and HLA in healthy donors. TCRdb keeps only in-frame clones here, not all; method: immunoSEQ multiplex PCR. This sample has over 130,000 clones, with more than 60% found just once. Sequencing used PBMCs. All receptors come from a male donor in good health and CMV-seronegative. CDR3s include the opening cysteine and the closing phenylalanine or tryptophan. D genes are given only for firm matches.

V gene: TRBV5-4
D gene: TRBD2
CDR3 protein: CASLTSGGNTQYF

V gene: TRBV30
D gene: TRBD1
CDR3 protein: CAWGGGDRGSTEAFF

V gene: TRBV5-5
D gene: TRBD1
CDR3 protein: CASSWTGGNQPQHF

V gene: TRBV6-1
D gene: .
CDR3 protein: CASSEGAGRSAFF

V gene: TRBV19
D gene: TRBD2
CDR3 protein: CASSIQRGLTDTQYF

V gene: TRBV19
D gene: .
CDR3 protein: CASSISRDVGETQYF

V gene: TRBV4-1
D gene: TRBD2
CDR3 protein: CASSQGGRDSYEQYF

V gene: TRBV6-5
D gene: .
CDR3 protein: CASSYSVNSDGYTF

V gene: TRBV7-2
D gene: TRBD1
CDR3 protein: CASSFSPTGGGNYGYTF

V gene: TRBV30
D gene: TRBD2
CDR3 protein: CAWKRGAYNEQFF

V gene: TRBV13
D gene: TRBD2
CDR3 protein: CASSPSGTSGVHEQFF

V gene: TRBV19
D gene: .
CDR3 protein: CASSVSGTSFGTQYF

V gene: TRBV6-4
D gene: .
CDR3 protein: CASSGQGEGYTF

V gene: TRBV2
D gene: TRBD1
CDR3 protein: CASSLGQSMNQPQHF

V gene: TRBV4-1
D gene: .
CDR3 protein: CASSPNKEVQETQYF

V gene: TRBV7-9
D gene: .
CDR3 protein: CASSSLSGELFF

V gene: TRBV5-4
D gene: TRBD2
CDR3 protein: CASHPAGGAEETQYF

V gene: TRBV7-9
D gene: TRBD2
CDR3 protein: CASSPKLRLAPDTQYF

V gene: TRBV6-5
D gene: .
CDR3 protein: CASSYRLDQPQHF

V gene: TRBV9
D gene: .
CDR3 protein: CASSPWDTDTGELFF

V gene: TRBV7-9
D gene: .
CDR3 protein: CASSLAYRAFTEAFF

V gene: TRBV19
D gene: .
CDR3 protein: CASSSHSYEQYF

V gene: TRBV4-2
D gene: TRBD2
CDR3 protein: CASSQDWGLAIYEQYF

V gene: TRBV5-1
D gene: TRBD1
CDR3 protein: CASSLYQGDGYTF

V gene: TRBV7-2
D gene: TRBD1
CDR3 protein: CASSRDRDRDYGYTF

V gene: TRBV9
D gene: TRBD2
CDR3 protein: CASSVAGGVSTDTQYF

V gene: TRBV5-1
D gene: TRBD2
CDR3 protein: CASSLTSGVLNEQFF

V gene: TRBV6-5
D gene: .
CDR3 protein: CASSFTGGADTGELFF

V gene: TRBV5-1
D gene: .
CDR3 protein: CASSSDSFHYNEQFF

V gene: TRBV7-3
D gene: TRBD2
CDR3 protein: CASSSPGLAGGETQYF

V gene: TRBV7-2
D gene: .
CDR3 protein: CASSPGPGETQYF

V gene: TRBV28
D gene: TRBD1
CDR3 protein: CASTTSTGAPYEQYF

V gene: TRBV5-4
D gene: .
CDR3 protein: CASSSGRGADYFYEQYF

V gene: TRBV6-1
D gene: .
CDR3 protein: CASSGVFDRGRNEQFF

V gene: TRBV9
D gene: TRBD2
CDR3 protein: CARSPQLAGGQETQYF

V gene: TRBV7-3
D gene: .
CDR3 protein: CASSSSGADTQYF

V gene: TRBV7-2
D gene: TRBD1
CDR3 protein: CASSLVPPGGNDEKLFF

V gene: TRBV28
D gene: TRBD1
CDR3 protein: CASSGGQGPYNSPLHF

V gene: TRBV6-5
D gene: .
CDR3 protein: CASSRDSSDYEQYF

V gene: TRBV7-2
D gene: TRBD1
CDR3 protein: CASSSGTGEGYGYTF

V gene: TRBV14
D gene: .
CDR3 protein: CASSHRGSSYEQYF

V gene: TRBV6-5
D gene: TRBD1
CDR3 protein: CASSYGQGAHSYEQYF

V gene: TRBV4-1
D gene: TRBD1
CDR3 protein: CASSHHPGQGRTCGYTF

V gene: TRBV7-2
D gene: TRBD2
CDR3 protein: CAIPGGANTGELFF

V gene: TRBV7-8
D gene: TRBD1
CDR3 protein: CASSLWTGGDRVEGYTF

V gene: TRBV28
D gene: .
CDR3 protein: CASGPLAESSYEQYF

V gene: TRBV4-1
D gene: .
CDR3 protein: CASSHTTGEQFF

V gene: TRBV7-9
D gene: .
CDR3 protein: CASSLSTVQGGTGELFF

V gene: TRBV6-5
D gene: .
CDR3 protein: CASSLDFGGSYGYTF

V gene: TRBV7-9
D gene: .
CDR3 protein: CASSRGAQGTSSEQYF

V gene: TRBV18
D gene: .
CDR3 protein: CASSYGGGATETQYF

V gene: TRBV5-1
D gene: TRBD1
CDR3 protein: CASSLARGQEIRRTEAFF

V gene: TRBV30
D gene: TRBD1
CDR3 protein: CAWEQGAQETQYF

V gene: TRBV27
D gene: .
CDR3 protein: CASSLSLGMLPYEQYF

V gene: TRBV19
D gene: TRBD1
CDR3 protein: CASSPRGQRSYEQYF

V gene: TRBV10-3
D gene: .
CDR3 protein: CAISESKGPGMTEAFF